These 10 T cell receptor beta chains originate from one sample sequenced in a study of response to subunit inactivated influenza vaccine. MiXCR, applied by TCRdb to the RT-PCR reads, yields one record per CDR3 protein. The sample carries fewer than 250,000 distinct CDR3 sequences, over 13% recorded once. The sequenced sample was CD8+ T cells sorted from PBMCs, obtained more than 4 days after vaccination. These receptor sequences come from a man in his fifties or sixties who received an inactivated influenza vaccine.

This clonotype was seen only a few times. This chain links TRBV6-4 with TRBJ2-7; 9 bases line up with TRBD2. Germline-derived CDR1 and CDR2 are MRHNA and SNTAGT. This CDR3 spans 12 amino acids. V dropped 8 bases and J dropped 4; count of bases not matched to a gene: 3. Here the CDR3 reads CASGGGDYEQYF. The CDR3 nucleotides read TGTGCCAGCGGCGGGGGGGATTACGAGCAGTACTTC.

The rearrangement links TRBV20-1 to TRBJ2-1; D is perhaps TRBD1 or TRBD2 (5 bases each). The CDR3 is 13 amino acids. Germline lookup yields CDR1 DFQATT and CDR2 SNEGSKA (reference sequence). V lost 3 bases to trimming and J lost 8 bases, with 14 bases between them. The CDR3 DNA reads as TGCAGTGCTAGGGACCTTCGGGGCCATGAGCAGTTCTTC. Translating gives CSARDLRGHEQFF.

In its sample, this clonotype was seen a few times. The chain is built from TRBV29-1 and TRBJ1-1; D call uncertain. Trimming left V 0 bases short and J 4 bases short, with 9 bases between. Per the germline V gene, CDR1 is SQVTM and CDR2 is ANQGSEA. The CDR3 has 13 residues. Written as DNA, the CDR3 is TGCAGCGTTGAAGAACCCGGGGTCACTGAAGCTTTCTTT. Translation: CSVEEPGVTEAFF. Full variable domain (outside the CDR3, taken from reference TRBV29-1 and TRBJ1-1): SAVISQKPSRDICQRGTSLTIQCQVDSQVTMMFWYRQQPGQSLTLIATANQGSEATYESGFVIDKFPISRPNLTFSTLTVSNMSPEDSSIYLCSVEEPGVTEAFFGQGTRLTVV.

J is TRBJ2-7 and V is TRBV5-6; 8 bases align to TRBD1. Looked up from germline, CDR1 is SGHDT and CDR2 is YYEEEE. The CDR3 is 14 residues long. Losses at the gene ends were 5 bases for V and 5 bases for J; bases not matched to a gene: 9. The CDR3 here is CASRPGTGPHEQYF. In nucleotides, the CDR3 is TGTGCCAGCAGACCCGGGACAGGTCCCCACGAGCAGTACTTC.

As to this clonotype: A much larger clone lies one base from this, so it may be a read error. The V call is TRBV20-1, the J call TRBJ2-3; unclear D gene. The J call is in doubt because the DNA end fits TRBJ1-5 better. From germline, CDR1 is DFQATT and CDR2 SNEGSKA (reference sequence). The CDR3 has 16 amino acids. The CDR3 loop is CSARSLTGAGTDTQHF. The CDR3 nucleotides are TGCAGTGCTAGATCTTTAACGGGAGCAGGCACAGATACGCAGCATTTT.

This clonotype was detected a few times. The genes are TRBV28 and TRBJ2-4; TRBD2 matches at 14 bases. Germline CDR1 MDHEN, CDR2 SYDVKM. The CDR3 loop spans 16 amino acids. Trimming cost V 5 bases and J 6 bases; bases outside gene matches: 6. CDR3 residues: CASSTGLAGVGNIQYF. The CDR3, as DNA: TGTGCCAGCAGTACGGGACTAGCGGGAGTTGGAAACATTCAGTACTTC. Supplemented by reference TRBV28 and TRBJ2-4, the full variable domain reads DVKVTQSSRYLVKRTGEKVFLECVQDMDHENMFWYRQDPGLGLRLIYFSYDVKMKEKGDIPEGYSVSREKKERFSLILESASTNQTSMYLCASSTGLAGVGNIQYFGAGTRLSVL.

This clonotype occurred a few times. The chain's CDR3 is CASSLPGPSSTEAFF. The DNA for the CDR3 is TGTGCCAGCAGCTTACCGGGGCCTTCCAGCACTGAAGCTTTCTTT. The chain is built from TRBV7-9 and TRBJ1-1, with TRBD1 as a possible D gene (5 bases). The CDR3 has 15 amino acids. V dropped 2 bases and J dropped 4 bases, with 14 bases sitting between them. Germline V gene data show CDR1 as SEHNR and CDR2 as FQNEAQ (reference sequence).

This clonotype was seen a few times. This chain joins TRBV5-5 and TRBJ1-2; possible D gene TRBD1, 5 bases. Germline-derived CDR1 and CDR2 are SGHKS and YYEKEE (reference sequence). This CDR3 has 15 amino acids. V was pared by 4 bases and J by 1 base, with 14 bases between. The DNA of the CDR3 is TGTGCCAGCAGCAGGGGACCAAACATTAACTATGGCTACACCTTC. Protein product: CASSRGPNINYGYTF.

The chain links TRBV4-1 to TRBJ2-5, with 7 bases aligning to TRBD2. The CDR3 totals 15 residues. V trimming: 4 bases; J trimming: 2 bases; junction bases outside the gene matches: 7. Germline CDR1 MGHRA, CDR2 YSYEKL. The CDR3 is CASSPRLALQETQYF. The CDR3 coding sequence is TGCGCCAGCAGCCCGCGACTAGCTTTGCAAGAGACCCAGTACTTC.

This clonotype was seen many times. The J gene is TRBJ2-7, the V gene TRBV7-8; a possible D gene is TRBD1 (6 bases). The germline V gene has CDR1 SGHVS and CDR2 FQNEAQ. The germline V and J ends were trimmed by 2 bases and 1 base, with 9 bases remaining between them. This CDR3 is built from 14 residues. CDR3 sequence reads: CASSLSQGSYEQYF. Written as DNA, the CDR3 is TGTGCCAGCAGCTTAAGCCAGGGGTCCTACGAGCAGTACTTC.